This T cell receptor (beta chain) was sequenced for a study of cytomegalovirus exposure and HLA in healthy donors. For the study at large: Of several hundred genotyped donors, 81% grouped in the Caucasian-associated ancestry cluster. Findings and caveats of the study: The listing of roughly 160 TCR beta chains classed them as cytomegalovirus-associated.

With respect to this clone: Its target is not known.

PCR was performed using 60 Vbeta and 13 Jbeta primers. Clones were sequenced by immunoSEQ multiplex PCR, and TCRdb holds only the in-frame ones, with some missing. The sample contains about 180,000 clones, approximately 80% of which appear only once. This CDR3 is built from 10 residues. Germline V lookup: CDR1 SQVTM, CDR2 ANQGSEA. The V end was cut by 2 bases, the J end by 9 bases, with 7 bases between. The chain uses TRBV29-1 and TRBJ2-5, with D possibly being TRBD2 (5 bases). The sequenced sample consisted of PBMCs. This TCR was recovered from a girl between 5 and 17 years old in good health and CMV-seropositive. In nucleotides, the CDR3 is TGCAGCGTTGAATGGGGAGCCCAGTACTTC. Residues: CSVEWGAQYF.